This TCR beta chain stems from a study of blood T cell repertoires in COVID-19. Study context: The cDNA or gDNA used as material had been derived from T cells, B-cell-depleted T cells, or PBMCs.

The participants were between roughly 18 and 100 years old and came from some 25 US areas. Self-reported history from a screening survey and questionnaire set each donor's cohort. Original methodology: Reference gene primers were amplified, and this amplification served to estimate nucleated cell counts. The table came from immunoSEQ multiplex PCR; TCRdb's copy has only in-frame clones and leaves some out. That table furnishes V, J and clone size, whereas the DNA furnished D and trimming. The data hold about 480,000 clones, with about 90% observed a single time. The CDR3 has 17 residues. With 2 bases clipped from V and 3 bases from J, the junction kept 8 bases outside the gene matches. CDR1 and CDR2 (germline): SGHVS, FQNEAQ.

The specimen was PBMCs or T cells enriched from blood (not recorded which). This chain connects TRBV7-8 to TRBJ2-2, with TRBD1 matching over 8 bases. This receptor was obtained from a woman between 18 and 30 years old with acute COVID-19. CDR3 residues: CASSLSLDRADTGELFF. The CDR3 region has the DNA TGTGCCAGCAGCTTATCCCTGGACAGGGCGGACACCGGGGAGCTGTTTTTT.